This note documents a single T cell receptor beta chain sequence. Its recognized antigen is unknown. There are no base qualities to consult, and no much larger clone falls within one base. The CDR3 has 14 amino acids, counting the end cysteine and phenylalanine. Only the CDR3 DNA stays, 42 bases, in frame from base 1. Looking up the germline V gene yields CDR1 SGDLS and CDR2 YYNGEE. The trim is 0 bases for V and 1 base for J, with a gap of 7 bases between the germline ends. The library was made by 5' RACE. The second PCR ran for about 6 to 11 cycles and used a J-beta primer mix along with a sample-barcoded 5' primer. Each TCR beta cDNA molecule received a unique molecular identifier from a template-switch 5' adaptor carrying 12 random nucleotides. Each sample yielded at least 2.5 million CDR3-containing paired-end reads. The Mint cDNA synthesis kit, primed by a TRBC-specific oligonucleotide, was used to synthesize first-strand cDNA from all RNA. After uracil-DNA glycosylase treatment, a first 18-cycle PCR used universal primers M1SS and BC2_uni_R on all cDNA. The paper's data handling went like this. Normalization of each sample was performed by random selection of 1 million high-quality reads, each carrying a distinct molecular identifier. Reads sharing molecular identifiers were discarded rather than binned into consensus sequences. MiTCR, run with a Q25 quality threshold and the strictest error-elimination algorithm, handled CDR3 identification, clonotype clustering and error correction. A nonparametric unseen species model with Euler transformation was used to estimate lower-bound total TCR beta diversity. Using fastp trimming at Q25 and MiXCR clonotype assembly, TCRdb reanalyzed the public sequencing data and kept in-frame beta chains. Rows matching on CDR3 protein sequence are summarized as one entry with the most common DNA and genes. TCRdb, rather than the study authors, made the V and J calls. The sample table shows roughly 1.9 million distinct CDR3 sequences, and 35% to 50% are seen once. Of the sample, 23% is held by the ten largest clones.

The sample originates from a study of blood T cells in healthy people across ages (dated by TCRdb to the mid-2010s). Background on the whole study: Template switching captured roughly one uniquely barcoded TCR beta cDNA molecule per two T cells in model experiments. To track age-related changes in TCR beta repertoire diversity, the study relied on deep sequencing normalized with unique cDNA molecular identifiers. The donors were split into four age groups: young (average about 16 years), middle-aged (39), aged (over 55) and long-lived (about 82). To avoid experimental bias, donors of different ages were randomly spread across the sequencing lanes. For two donors (one aged 18 to 29 and one aged 80 or older), the study analyzed two additional independent replicas of 1 million unique cDNA reads from the same blood draw.

Systemically healthy Caucasian individuals from Russia, around 39 in total and aged about 6 to 100 years, were included as donors. Roughly 10 milliliters of peripheral blood were drawn from each donor into EDTA-treated Vacutainer tubes. PBMCs were isolated by Ficoll-Paque density-gradient centrifugation, with at least 7 million obtained per sample. Trizol reagent was used to extract total RNA from PBMCs, with at least 5.5 micrograms per sample. Naive CD45RAhigh/CD27high T cell percentages were measured by flow cytometry on a PBMC aliquot from every donor. Beyond this particular receptor, the publication reports: A strong correlation was found between observed TCR beta diversity and the percentage of naive T cells measured by flow cytometry. Compared with the aged group, the long-lived group had more naive CD4+ T cells, fewer expanded clones and increased TCR diversity, suggesting age selection. Observed TCR beta diversity per million T cells fell roughly linearly with age, and a significant reduction was already apparent by age around 36. Donor CMV infection status was unknown, potentially confounding age-related changes in expanded clonotypes. Estimates of total diversity based on one million sequenced T cells were regarded as lower bounds and as underestimates. Because profiling used bulk unsorted PBMCs, naive and antigen-experienced compartments could not be compared conclusively.

This TCR came from a human donor in good health. The sequencing input was blood. The V and J segments used are TRBV9 and TRBJ2-5; the D gene is unclear. The base sequence is TGTGCCAGCAGCGTAGGGGTGGCCCAAGAGACCCAGTACTTC. It codes for CASSVGVAQETQYF.